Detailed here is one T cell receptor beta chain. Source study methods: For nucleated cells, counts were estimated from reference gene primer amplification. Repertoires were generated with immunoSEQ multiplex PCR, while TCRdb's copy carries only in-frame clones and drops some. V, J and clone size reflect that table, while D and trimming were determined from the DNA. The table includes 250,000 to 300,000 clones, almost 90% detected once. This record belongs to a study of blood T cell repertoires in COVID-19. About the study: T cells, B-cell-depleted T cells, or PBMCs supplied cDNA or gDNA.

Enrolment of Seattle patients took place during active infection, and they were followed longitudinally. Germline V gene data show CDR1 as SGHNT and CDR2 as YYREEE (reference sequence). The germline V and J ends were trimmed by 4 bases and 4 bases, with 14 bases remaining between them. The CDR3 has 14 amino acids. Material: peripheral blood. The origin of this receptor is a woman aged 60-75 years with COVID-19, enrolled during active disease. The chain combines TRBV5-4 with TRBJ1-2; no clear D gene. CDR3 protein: CASSHGEAGYGYTF. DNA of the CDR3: TGTGCCAGCAGCCATGGGGAGGCGGGCTATGGCTACACCTTC.